Below are 5 T cell receptor beta chains sequenced from a single sample in a study of CDR3 diversity in severe acne. TCRdb re-called the PCR reads with MiXCR, one entry per CDR3 protein. The sample includes more than 80,000 distinct CDR3 sequences, about 53% of them seen just once. Sequencing was carried out using blood. Receptors originate from a male donor with severe acne vulgaris.

V usage is TRBV7-6 and J usage is TRBJ2-2, with TRBD2 identical over 8 bases. The CDR3 has 15 residues. Looked up from germline, CDR1 is SGHVS and CDR2 is FNYEAQ. Unmatched junction bases numbered 4, after V lost 3 bases and J lost 4 bases. The CDR3 spells CASSFSSGPTGELFF. CDR3 sequence (DNA): TGTGCCAGCAGCTTTTCTAGCGGGCCCACCGGGGAGCTGTTTTTT.

J is TRBJ1-2 and V is TRBV11-2; D is perhaps TRBD1 (6 bases). From germline, CDR1 is SGHAT and CDR2 FQNNGV. This CDR3 spans 16 amino acids. The V end lost 5 bases, the J end lost 3 bases, and 19 bases lay between the germline ends. This CDR3 is CASSTRSRGGDYGYTF. Here the CDR3 DNA reads TGTGCCAGCAGCACTAGATCCAGGGGTGGGGACTATGGCTACACCTTC.

This clonotype was recorded a few times. This chain links TRBV14 with TRBJ2-5; D not certain. Germline lookup yields CDR1 SGHDN and CDR2 FVKESK. Trimming stripped 3 bases from V and 2 bases from J, with 10 bases between. The CDR3 extends over 14 amino acids. This chain's CDR3 is CASSQNWGQETQYF. Written as DNA, the CDR3 is TGTGCCAGCAGCCAGAACTGGGGACAAGAGACCCAGTACTTC.

This clonotype has at least ten counts. The chain couples TRBV2 to TRBJ2-1; no reliable D call. Germline CDR1 SNHLY, CDR2 FYNNEI. V was shortened by 1 base and J by 4 bases, with 11 bases between the two germline ends. The CDR3 runs to 15 residues. The chain's CDR3 is CASSEGTAPYNEQFF. The DNA of the CDR3 is TGTGCCAGCAGTGAAGGTACAGCCCCTTACAATGAGCAGTTCTTC. The variable domain in full, with the rest retrieved from reference TRBV2 and TRBJ2-1, is EPEVTQTPSHQVTQMGQEVILRCVPISNHLYFYWYRQILGQKVEFLVSFYNNEISEKSEIFDDQFSVERPDGSNFTLKIRSTKLEDSAMYFCASSEGTAPYNEQFFGPGTRLTVL.

This clonotype was picked up many times. The chain is built from TRBV20-1 and TRBJ1-5; D possibly corresponds to TRBD1 (5 bases). V lost 2 bases to trimming and J lost 5 bases, with 16 bases between them. CDR3 length equals 15 residues. From germline, CDR1 is DFQATT and CDR2 SNEGSKA (reference sequence). The chain's CDR3 is CSARTPAGMDQPQHF. The CDR3 DNA sequence: TGCAGTGCTAGAACCCCGGCAGGGATGGATCAGCCCCAGCATTTT.